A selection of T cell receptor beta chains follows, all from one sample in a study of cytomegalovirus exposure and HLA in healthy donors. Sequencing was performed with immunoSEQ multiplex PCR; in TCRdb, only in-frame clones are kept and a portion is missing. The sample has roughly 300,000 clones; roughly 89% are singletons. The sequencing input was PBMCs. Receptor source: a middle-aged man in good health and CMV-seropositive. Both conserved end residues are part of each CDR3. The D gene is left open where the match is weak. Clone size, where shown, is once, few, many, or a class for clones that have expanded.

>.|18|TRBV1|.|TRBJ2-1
CTSSRLAGRWSVWNEQFF
TGCACCAGCAGCCGACTAGCGGGGAGGTGGTCGGTTTGGAATGAGCAGTTCTTC
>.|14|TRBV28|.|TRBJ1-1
CASRVTGPGTEAFF
TGTGCCAGCAGAGTTACAGGCCCCGGGACTGAAGCTTTCTTT
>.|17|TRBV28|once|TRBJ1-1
CASSSGRLFRGGTEAFF
TGTGCCAGCAGTTCTGGGCGACTCTTCAGGGGTGGCACTGAAGCTTTCTTT
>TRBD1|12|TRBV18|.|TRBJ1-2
CASSLGQAGYTF
TGTGCCAGCTCCTTGGGACAGGCAGGCTACACCTTC
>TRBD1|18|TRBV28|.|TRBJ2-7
CASSRQDRGGWTSYEQYF
TGTGCCAGCAGTCGGCAAGACAGGGGGGGTTGGACCTCCTACGAGCAGTACTTC
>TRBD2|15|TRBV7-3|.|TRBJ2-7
CASSPYLTSAHEQYF
TGTGCCAGCAGCCCTTATTTGACTAGCGCCCACGAGCAGTACTTC
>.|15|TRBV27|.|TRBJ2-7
CASSLAVVSSYEQYF
TGTGCCAGCAGTTTAGCGGTCGTAAGCTCCTACGAGCAGTACTTC
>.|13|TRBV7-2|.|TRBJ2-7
CASSFYSSYEQYF
TGTGCCAGCAGCTTTTACAGTTCCTACGAGCAGTACTTC
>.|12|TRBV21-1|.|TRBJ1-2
CASSNAGMGYTF
TGTGCCAGCAGCAATGCGGGTATGGGCTACACCTTC
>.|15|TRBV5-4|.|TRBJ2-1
CASSPGGSSYNEQFF
TGTGCCAGCAGCCCTGGGGGGAGCTCCTACAATGAGCAGTTCTTC
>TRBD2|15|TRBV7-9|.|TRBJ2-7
CASSFSGSLGYEQYF
TGTGCCAGCAGCTTTAGCGGGAGCCTCGGCTACGAGCAGTACTTC
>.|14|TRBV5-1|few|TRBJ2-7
CASSLGQKFSEQYF
TGCGCCAGCAGCTTGGGACAAAAGTTTAGCGAGCAGTACTTC
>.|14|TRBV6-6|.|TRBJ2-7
CASSRQADSYEQYF
TGTGCCAGCAGTCGACAGGCCGATTCCTACGAGCAGTACTTC
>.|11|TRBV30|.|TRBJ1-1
CACPSDTEAFF
TGTGCCTGCCCCTCCGACACTGAAGCTTTCTTT
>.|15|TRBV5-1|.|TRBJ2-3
CASTQARPGTDTQYF
TGCGCCAGCACCCAGGCCCGGCCGGGCACAGATACGCAGTATTTT
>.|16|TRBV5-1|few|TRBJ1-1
CASSLAGGPANTEAFF
TGCGCCAGCAGCTTGGCGGGGGGACCAGCCAACACTGAAGCTTTCTTT
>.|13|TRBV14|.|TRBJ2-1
CASGDNSYNEQFF
TGTGCCAGCGGGGACAACTCCTACAATGAGCAGTTCTTC
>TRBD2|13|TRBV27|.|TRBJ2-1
CASSQREGTEQFF
TGTGCCAGCAGCCAGCGGGAGGGTACTGAGCAGTTCTTC
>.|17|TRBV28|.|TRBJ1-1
CASSFQQGPYMNTEAFF
TGTGCCAGCAGTTTTCAACAGGGTCCCTATATGAACACTGAAGCTTTCTTT
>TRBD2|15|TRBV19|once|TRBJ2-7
CASSILAGDFYEQYF
TGTGCCAGTAGTATCCTAGCGGGAGATTTCTACGAGCAGTACTTC
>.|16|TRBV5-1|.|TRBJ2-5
CASSSITLATQETQYF
TGCGCCAGCAGCTCAATAACACTAGCTACCCAAGAGACCCAGTACTTC
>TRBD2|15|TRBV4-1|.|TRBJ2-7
CASSRLAGSPYEQYF
TGCGCCAGCAGCCGACTAGCGGGATCCCCCTACGAGCAGTACTTC
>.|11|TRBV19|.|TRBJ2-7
CASSIFGEQYF
TGTGCCAGTAGTATCTTCGGGGAGCAGTACTTC
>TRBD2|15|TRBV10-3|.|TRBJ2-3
CAISLTSGSADTQYF
TGTGCCATCAGCCTGACTAGCGGGAGTGCAGATACGCAGTATTTT
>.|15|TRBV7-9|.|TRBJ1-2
CASSLVARNFDGYTF
TGTGCCAGCAGCTTAGTTGCGAGGAATTTTGATGGCTACACCTTC
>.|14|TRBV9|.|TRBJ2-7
CASSVGPGAYEQYF
TGTGCCAGCAGCGTAGGGCCGGGAGCCTACGAGCAGTACTTC
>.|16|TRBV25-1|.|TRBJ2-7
CASSEVLSDSSYEQYF
TGTGCCAGCAGTGAGGTTCTATCGGACAGCTCCTACGAGCAGTACTTC
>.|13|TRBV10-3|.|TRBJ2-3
CAIMTTSTDTQYF
TGTGCCATCATGACTACTAGCACAGATACGCAGTATTTT
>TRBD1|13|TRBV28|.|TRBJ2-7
CATVGQGVYEQYF
TGTGCCACAGTTGGACAGGGGGTGTACGAGCAGTACTTC
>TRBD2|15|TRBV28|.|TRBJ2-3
CASRRAGVSTDTQYF
TGTGCCAGCAGGAGGGCGGGAGTGAGCACAGATACGCAGTATTTT
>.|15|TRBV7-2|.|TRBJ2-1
CASSPTSFSYNEQFF
TGTGCCAGCAGCCCTACTAGCTTCTCCTACAATGAGCAGTTCTTC
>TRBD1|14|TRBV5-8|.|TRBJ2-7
CASSPMGDSYEQYF
TGTGCCAGCAGCCCAATGGGGGACAGCTACGAGCAGTACTTC
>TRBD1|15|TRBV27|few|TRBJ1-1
CASSPGQGWSTEAFF
TGTGCCAGCAGTCCCGGACAGGGATGGAGCACTGAAGCTTTCTTT
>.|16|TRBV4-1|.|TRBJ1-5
CASSQEATNSNQPQHF
TGCGCCAGCAGCCAAGAGGCAACCAATAGCAATCAGCCCCAGCATTTT
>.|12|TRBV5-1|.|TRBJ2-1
CASSLVPGEQFF
TGCGCCAGCAGCTTGGTCCCGGGTGAGCAGTTCTTC
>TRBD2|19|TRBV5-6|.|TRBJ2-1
CASSYPNSGRFSSYNEQFF
TGTGCCAGCAGCTACCCGAATAGCGGGAGGTTTTCGTCCTACAATGAGCAGTTCTTC
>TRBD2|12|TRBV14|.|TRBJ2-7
CASSLAGYEQYF
TGTGCCAGCAGCCTAGCGGGGTACGAGCAGTACTTC
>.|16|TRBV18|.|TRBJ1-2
CASSPLQGEANYGYTF
TGTGCCAGCTCACCCCTCCAGGGTGAAGCTAACTATGGCTACACCTTC
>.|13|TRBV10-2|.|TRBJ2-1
CASSEMDNNEQFF
TGCGCCAGCAGTGAGATGGACAACAATGAGCAGTTCTTC
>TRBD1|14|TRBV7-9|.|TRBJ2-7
CASSFRQGWDEQYF
TGTGCCAGCAGCTTCCGACAGGGATGGGACGAGCAGTACTTC
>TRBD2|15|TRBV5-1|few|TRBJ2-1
CASSSSGRLNNEQFF
TGCGCCAGCAGCTCCAGCGGGAGGCTTAACAATGAGCAGTTCTTC
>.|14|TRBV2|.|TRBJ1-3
CATSRLHPGDTIYF
TGTGCCACCAGCCGACTGCACCCCGGAGACACCATATATTTT
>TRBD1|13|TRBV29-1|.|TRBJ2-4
CSVAGQGLNIQYF
TGCAGCGTCGCGGGACAGGGCTTAAACATTCAGTACTTC
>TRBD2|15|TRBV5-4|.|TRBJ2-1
CASSLTAGRGNEQFF
TGTGCCAGCAGCTTAACGGCCGGGAGGGGCAATGAGCAGTTCTTC
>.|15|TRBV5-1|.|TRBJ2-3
CASSPTGTSTDTQYF
TGCGCCAGCAGCCCGACGGGAACTAGCACAGATACGCAGTATTTT
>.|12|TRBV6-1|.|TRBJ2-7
CASSGAIYEQYF
TGTGCCAGCAGTGGGGCAATCTACGAGCAGTACTTC
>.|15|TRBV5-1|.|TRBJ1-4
CASSPAGLTNEKLFF
TGCGCCAGCAGCCCAGCAGGGCTCACTAATGAAAAACTGTTTTTT
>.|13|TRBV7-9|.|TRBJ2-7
CASSRRTAYEQYF
TGTGCCAGCAGCCGCAGGACAGCCTACGAGCAGTACTTC
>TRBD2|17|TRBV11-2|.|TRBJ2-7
CASSSPQPSGRIYEQYF
TGTGCCAGCAGCTCCCCCCAACCTAGCGGGAGGATATACGAGCAGTACTTC
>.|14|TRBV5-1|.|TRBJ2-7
CASSLAGGSYEQYF
TGCGCCAGCAGCTTGGCCGGGGGCTCCTACGAGCAGTACTTC